This T cell receptor (beta chain) was captured by sequencing in a study of read filtering for tumor transcriptome and immune sequencing. This clonotype was observed a few times. What it recognizes is unknown. The junction differs from germline at one of its ends, possibly a read error. This library used roughly 400 ng RNA and molecular barcoded adaptors spanning alpha/delta and beta/gamma chains. TCRdb analysed the reads with MiXCR anew, one entry per CDR3 protein. This sample carries roughly 130,000 distinct CDR3 sequences, 10% to 15% of them seen once, and the ten largest clones take about 11%. Study results and limitations: IR-seq captured clonotypes deeper and more reliably than RNA-seq.

Germline V CDR1 and CDR2: MDHEN, SYDVKM. The CDR3 is made up of 15 amino acids. This receptor was taken from a donor over 35 with multiple myeloma. The sequencing input was a population of CD138-negative cells sorted from bone marrow. The rearrangement joins TRBV28 to TRBJ1-3; no reliable D call. DNA for the CDR3: TGTGCCAGCAGTTCGCGATTCTCCCCTGGAAACACCATACATTTT. Residues: CASSSRFSPGNTIHF.